These 19 T cell receptor beta chains came from one sample sequenced in a study of CD8+ T cells in alopecia areata. TCR sequencing used cDNA made by reverse transcription of extracted RNA. The table came from immunoSEQ multiplex PCR; TCRdb's copy has only in-frame clones and leaves some out. This sample has some 150,000 clones, with about 60% found just once. The sample was CD4+ T cells sorted from blood, taken at week 0. These receptor sequences come from a human donor with alopecia areata.

The CDR3 DNA reads TGTGCCTGGAGTATGACAGGGGGTGGCCAGCCCCAGCATTTT. It specifies CAWSMTGGGQPQHF. This sequence joins TRBV30 and TRBJ1-5, with 9 bases fitting TRBD1. This CDR3 is built from 14 residues. The germline CDR1 and CDR2 sequences are GTSNPN and SVGIG (reference sequence). V was clipped by 2 bases and J by 7 bases; unmatched bases: 6.

On this clone itself: Germline and junction disagree at one end, which may indicate a read error. V usage is TRBV25-1 and J usage is TRBJ2-7; 8 bases map to TRBD1. The V gene's germline CDR1 is MGHDK and CDR2 SYGVNS. This CDR3 spans 14 amino acids. CDR3 coding DNA: TGTGCCAGCAGTTTGACAGGGGTCTCCCACGAGCAGTACTTC. This translates into CASSLTGVSHEQYF.

The chain links TRBV7-8 to TRBJ2-5; 7 bases match TRBD1. The V segment lost 5 bases and the J segment 5 bases; nucleotides outside the gene matches: 11. The CDR3 length is 15 residues. Germline CDR1 and CDR2: SGHVS and FQNEAQ. This chain's CDR3 is CASSPSRGNWETQYF. CDR3 bases: TGTGCCAGCAGCCCCTCCAGGGGGAACTGGGAGACCCAGTACTTC.

The rearrangement joins TRBV19 to TRBJ2-1, with a possible D match to TRBD2 (6 bases). The CDR3 sequence is 13 residues long. V dropped 3 bases and J dropped 5 bases, with 8 bases sitting between them. Germline lookup yields CDR1 LNHDA and CDR2 SQIVND (reference sequence). The CDR3: CASSIRGDNEQFF. DNA for the CDR3: TGTGCCAGTAGTATTCGCGGGGACAATGAGCAGTTCTTC.

This clone was observed a few times. V usage is TRBV2 and J usage is TRBJ2-7; TRBD1 agrees at 9 bases. CDR1 and CDR2 from the germline V gene are SNHLY and FYNNEI. Germline trimming cut 11 bases from V and 1 base from J; bases unmatched to any gene: 3. The CDR3 runs to 12 residues. The CDR3 loop reads CAGGQGSYEQYF. Here the CDR3 DNA reads TGTGCCGGGGGACAGGGATCCTACGAGCAGTACTTC.

The chain carries TRBV4-2 and TRBJ2-3; D may correspond to TRBD1 or TRBD2 (5 bases each). V was cut by 0 bases and J by 8 bases, with 15 bases left in between. CDR3 length equals 15 residues. The V gene's germline CDR1 is LGHNA and CDR2 YNFKEQ. The CDR3 loop reads CASSQEGDRIVTQYF. The CDR3, as DNA: TGTGCCAGCAGCCAAGAGGGGGACCGCATTGTTACGCAGTATTTT.

The V call is TRBV29-1, the J call TRBJ1-5; the D is unclear. Trimming took off 4 bases at V and 2 bases at J, with 6 bases between the two ends. The germline V gene has CDR1 SQVTM and CDR2 ANQGSEA. This CDR3 has 12 amino acids. The CDR3 is CSVAGGNQPQHF. The CDR3 coding sequence is TGCAGCGTTGCCGGGGGCAATCAGCCCCAGCATTTT.

The CDR3 region is CASSPYWGDGGQETQYF. In DNA form, the CDR3 reads TGTGCCAGCAGCCCCTACTGGGGGGACGGAGGTCAAGAGACCCAGTACTTC. The rearrangement uses TRBV11-3 and TRBJ2-5, with D perhaps TRBD2 (6 bases). Germline V CDR1 and CDR2: SGHNT, YENEEA. The V end lost 5 bases, the J end lost 2 bases, and 21 bases lay between the germline ends. CDR3 length: 17 amino acids. Drawing the rest from reference TRBV11-3 and TRBJ2-5, the complete variable domain is EAGVVQSPRYKIIEKKQPVAFWCNPISGHNTLYWYLQNLGQGPELLIRYENEEAVDDSQLPKDRFSAERLKGVDSTLKIQPAELGDSAVYLCASSPYWGDGGQETQYFGPGTRLLVL.

V usage is TRBV7-2 and J usage is TRBJ1-5, with 10 bases fitting TRBD1. This CDR3 is built from 18 residues. The V and J ends lost 3 bases and 5 bases, in that order; junction bases with no gene match: 13. Germline V gene sequence: CDR1 SGHTA, CDR2 FQGNSA. Here the CDR3 reads CASSFDRGPNLRYQPQHF. The DNA of the CDR3 is TGTGCCAGCAGCTTCGACAGGGGGCCCAATCTTCGATATCAGCCCCAGCATTTT.

The J gene is TRBJ1-2, the V gene TRBV7-2; tentatively, D is TRBD1 (6 bases). V was pared by 5 bases and J by 7 bases, with 11 bases between. Germline V gives CDR1 SGHTA, CDR2 FQGNSA. The CDR3 loop spans 12 amino acids. CDR3 protein: CASSPTGPGYTF. The CDR3 coding sequence is TGTGCCAGCAGCCCGACAGGACCTGGCTACACCTTC.

The chain recombines TRBV18 with TRBJ2-1, with D possibly being TRBD1 or TRBD2 (6 bases each). This CDR3 has 14 residues. Germline CDR1 KGHSH, CDR2 LQKENI. Trimming shortened V by 6 bases and J by 7 bases, and 16 bases separated the two germline ends. CDR3 sequence: CASSSNREVNEQFF. The CDR3 DNA follows: TGTGCCAGCTCCAGCAACAGGGAGGTGAATGAGCAGTTCTTC.

This clone was found a few times. Different DNA sequences within this sample yield the same CDR3. The chain links TRBV29-1 to TRBJ1-2, with unresolved D. With 3 bases removed from V and 2 bases from J, the gap between germline ends came to 7 bases. The germline V gene has CDR1 SQVTM and CDR2 ANQGSEA. The CDR3 is 12 residues long. The CDR3, as DNA: TGCAGCGTTGATGGGCAGAACTATGGCTACACCTTC. Its protein product is CSVDGQNYGYTF.

In this sample, this clone turned up a few times. The CDR3 DNA reads TGTGCCAGCAGCTTAGAGGGAGGGGAAGAAGCTTTCTTT. Protein: CASSLEGGEEAFF. The chain joins TRBV7-2 to TRBJ1-1, with D perhaps TRBD1 (5 bases). This CDR3 region has 13 residues. The germline CDR1 and CDR2 sequences are SGHTA and FQGNSA. Trimming took off 1 base at V and 8 bases at J, with 11 bases between the two ends.

The V and J genes are TRBV9 and TRBJ2-3; the D is unclear. V was cut by 0 bases and J by 4 bases, with 9 bases left in between. The CDR3 totals 14 residues. The germline gives CDR1 SGDLS, CDR2 YYNGEE. CDR3 in DNA: TGTGCCAGCAGCGTAGGGGCGTCTGCAGATACGCAGTATTTT. Residues: CASSVGASADTQYF.

This clone was picked up a small number of times. This rearrangement joins TRBV18 to TRBJ1-6, with 8 bases that match TRBD1. The CDR3 sequence is 15 residues long. V lost 3 bases and J lost 7; bases outside the gene matches: 5. The V gene's germline CDR1 is KGHSH and CDR2 LQKENI. The DNA of the CDR3 is TGTGCCAGCTCACCCAGGGGACAGGTCAATTCACCCCTCCACTTT. Translating gives CASSPRGQVNSPLHF.

Only a few counts were recorded for this clone. One end of the junction fails to match germline, which may point to a read error. V and J are TRBV4-1 and TRBJ1-6; possibly TRBD1 for D (5 bases). Germline V lookup: CDR1 MGHRA, CDR2 YSYEKL. This CDR3 spans 15 amino acids. This chain's CDR3 is CASSQDLQGGSPLHF. CDR3 nucleotides: TGTGCCAGCAGCCAAGATCTCCAGGGCGGGTCACCCCTCCACTTT.

This clone was seen a handful of times. This chain uses TRBV29-1 with TRBJ2-2, with D possibly being TRBD2 (5 bases). V was shortened by 4 bases and J by 4 bases, with 10 bases between the two germline ends. The CDR3 consists of 13 residues. The germline CDR1 and CDR2 sequences are SQVTM and ANQGSEA. The CDR3 protein is CSVATGSTGELFF. The CDR3 DNA reads as TGCAGCGTTGCTACGGGGAGCACCGGGGAGCTGTTTTTT.

The chain links TRBV6-5 to TRBJ1-2; possible D gene TRBD1, 6 bases. There are 12 residues in the CDR3. V lost 2 bases and J lost 5, with 6 bases in between. Germline CDR1 MNHEY, CDR2 SVGAGI. For the CDR3, the DNA is TGTGCCAGCAGTTACCAGGGGTATGGCTACACCTTC. It yields the protein CASSYQGYGYTF.

V and J are TRBV29-1 and TRBJ1-1, with TRBD1 identical over 7 bases. The ends lost 6 bases at V and 0 bases at J; junction bases unmatched: 7. In germline, CDR1 is SQVTM, CDR2 ANQGSEA. The CDR3 spans 14 residues. This CDR3 reads CSVHRQGLNTEAFF. The DNA for the CDR3 is TGCAGCGTACACAGACAGGGCCTGAACACTGAAGCTTTCTTT.